Presented here are 29 T cell receptor beta chains from one specimen sequenced in a study of PD-1 blockade in classical Hodgkin lymphoma. Clones were read by immunoSEQ multiplex PCR, and TCRdb kept only the in-frame ones, dropping some. In the table there are about 92,000 clones, about 83% of which are singletons. Time point meaning: cycle 4 day 1 (C4D1), after 6 weeks of nivolumab. Every patient had relapsed following autologous stem cell transplantation, and cohorts differed in brentuximab vedotin exposure. Sequenced material: peripheral blood mononuclear cells (PBMCs), taken before the fourth cycle of nivolumab. The source of these receptors is a human donor with classical Hodgkin lymphoma.

This clone was counted between two and nine times. The chain is built from TRBV9 and TRBJ2-2; D might be TRBD2 (6 bases). CDR1 is SGDLS and CDR2 is YYNGEE in the germline V gene. V dropped 0 bases and J dropped 6 bases, with 15 bases sitting between them. The CDR3 covers 16 residues. The CDR3 here is CASSVAHGGSPGELFF. CDR3 DNA: TGTGCCAGCAGCGTAGCTCACGGGGGTTCCCCCGGGGAGCTGTTTTTT.

The rearrangement links TRBV5-1 to TRBJ2-3; no reliable D call. V was cut by 1 base and J by 2 bases, with 11 bases left in between. This CDR3 is 15 amino acids long. CDR1 and CDR2 (germline): SGHRS, YFSETQ. The CDR3 spells CASSLRRSNTDTQYF. The CDR3 nucleotides read TGCGCCAGCAGCTTGAGGCGGTCTAACACAGATACGCAGTATTTT.

The rearrangement uses TRBV5-4 and TRBJ2-3; the match to TRBD2 covers 8 bases. This CDR3 spans 15 amino acids. Germline V gene lookup returns CDR1 SGHNT and CDR2 YYREEE (reference sequence). The J segment lost 5 bases and the V segment lost 4 bases, leaving 9 bases of the junction unmatched. CDR3 DNA: TGTGCCAGCAGCCAAGAAGCGGGAGTGGTAGATACGCAGTATTTT. This translates into CASSQEAGVVDTQYF.

This clone was observed a handful of times. The gene calls are TRBV4-1 and TRBJ1-2; D not certain. Trimming removed 0 bases from V and 3 bases from J, with 11 bases in between. CDR1 is MGHRA and CDR2 is YSYEKL in the germline V gene. CDR3 length: 15 amino acids. In DNA form, the CDR3 reads TGCGCCAGCAGCCAAGAAGAGGGAAATTACTATGGCTACACCTTC. This codes for CASSQEEGNYYGYTF.

The chain uses TRBV10-2 and TRBJ1-4, with TRBD1 identical over 11 bases. The CDR3 is 14 amino acids. Per the germline V gene, CDR1 is WSHSY and CDR2 is SAAADI. The V segment lost 7 bases and the J segment 8 bases; nucleotides outside the gene matches: 6. The CDR3 reads CASMRDRGYEKLFF. CDR3 DNA sequence: TGCGCCAGCATGAGGGACAGGGGGTACGAAAAACTGTTTTTT.

V usage is TRBV6-6 and J usage is TRBJ1-5; D remains unclear. The germline CDR1 and CDR2 sequences are MNHNY and SVGAGI (reference sequence). V was trimmed by 6 bases and J by 1 base, leaving 10 bases between them. The CDR3 runs to 14 residues. Here the CDR3 reads CASRPNMSNQPQHF. CDR3 sequence (DNA): TGTGCCAGCAGACCAAACATGAGCAATCAGCCCCAGCATTTT.

V is TRBV9 and J is TRBJ2-5; 9 bases are shared with TRBD1. CDR3 size: 18 residues. V lost 3 bases and J lost 1; bases outside the gene matches: 13. Per the germline V gene, CDR1 is SGDLS and CDR2 is YYNGEE. The CDR3 reads CASSEGPLGQGLQETQYF. CDR3 in DNA: TGTGCCAGCAGCGAGGGGCCCCTGGGACAGGGCCTCCAAGAGACCCAGTACTTC.

The rearrangement uses TRBV7-7 and TRBJ2-3, with unresolved D. The CDR3 extends over 14 amino acids. Germline CDR1 and CDR2: SSHAT and FNYEAQ (reference sequence). Trimming pared 1 base from V and 0 bases from J, leaving 5 bases between. The CDR3 is CASSLDRSTDTQYF. The DNA of the CDR3 is TGTGCCAGCAGCTTAGACCGTAGCACAGATACGCAGTATTTT.

The chain links TRBV5-1 to TRBJ2-7, with D possibly matching TRBD2 (7 bases). This CDR3 is 15 amino acids long. The germline CDR1 and CDR2 sequences are SGHRS and YFSETQ. V lost 4 bases and J lost 6, with 20 bases in between. In DNA, the CDR3 is TGCGCCAGCAGCGTGGACGGGGGGCGTTTTAGCGAGCAGTACTTC. It translates to CASSVDGGRFSEQYF. The variable domain in full, completed from reference TRBV5-1 and TRBJ2-7, reads KAGVTQTPRYLIKTRGQQVTLSCSPISGHRSVSWYQQTPGQGLQFLFEYFSETQRNKGNFPGRFSGRQFSNSRSEMNVSTLELGDSALYLCASSVDGGRFSEQYFGPGTRLTVT.

The count of this clone is one. The rearrangement uses TRBV28 and TRBJ2-7, with 9 nucleotides matching TRBD1. J gave up 4 bases and V 8 bases, and 12 bases lay outside the gene matches. This CDR3 has 15 residues. Germline V lookup: CDR1 MDHEN, CDR2 SYDVKM. The CDR3 reads CASLSTGTGNYEQYF. The CDR3 nucleotides read TGTGCCAGCCTCTCTACCGGGACAGGGAATTACGAGCAGTACTTC.

The chain links TRBV5-8 to TRBJ2-5; D unresolved. V was pared by 4 bases and J by 2 bases, with 9 bases between. The CDR3 sequence is 13 residues long. The germline CDR1 and CDR2 sequences are SGHTS and YDEGEE. This chain's CDR3 is CASSQYVQETQYF. Here the CDR3 DNA reads TGTGCCAGCAGCCAGTACGTACAAGAGACCCAGTACTTC.

This clone occurred a few times. CDR3 amino acids: CASRGTSGTDTQYF. Here the CDR3 DNA reads TGTGCCAGCAGGGGGACTAGCGGCACAGATACGCAGTATTTT. The chain combines TRBV6-5 with TRBJ2-3; the match to TRBD2 covers 10 bases. The CDR3 loop spans 14 amino acids. Germline values: CDR1 MNHEY, CDR2 SVGAGI. J lost 1 base, V lost 6 bases, and 1 base had no gene match.

The V call is TRBV10-3, the J call TRBJ2-2, with unresolved D. The V gene's germline CDR1 is ENHRY and CDR2 SYGVKD. Trimming removed 1 base from V and 8 bases from J, with 2 bases in between. CDR3 length: 11 amino acids. The CDR3 nucleotides are TGTGCCATCAGTGAGTTTGGGGAGCTGTTTTTT. Translating gives CAISEFGELFF.

The V and J genes are TRBV18 and TRBJ2-7; 11 bases align to TRBD1. Germline assignment: CDR1 KGHSH and CDR2 LQKENI. V gave up 5 bases and J gave up 5 bases; unmatched junction bases: 8. The CDR3 is 15 residues long. The DNA of the CDR3 is TGTGCCAGCTCAGAGAACCGGGACAGGGGGGACGAGCAGTACTTC. Translation gives CASSENRDRGDEQYF.

In this sample, this clone turned up a few times. V is TRBV28 and J is TRBJ1-5, with D maybe TRBD1 (5 bases). The germline gives CDR1 MDHEN, CDR2 SYDVKM. V gave up 9 bases and J gave up 2 bases, with 11 bases separating them. CDR3 length: 13 residues. Written as DNA, the CDR3 is TGTGCCAGTCGACAGAGCCGCAATCAGCCCCAGCATTTT. Translation gives CASRQSRNQPQHF.

The chain is built from TRBV5-6 and TRBJ2-2; D might be TRBD1 (5 bases). Germline CDR1 SGHDT, CDR2 YYEEEE. V lost 2 bases and J lost 6, with 11 bases in between. The CDR3 contains 14 residues. The CDR3 sequence: CASSFIGVAGELFF. Written as DNA, the CDR3 is TGTGCCAGCAGCTTCATAGGGGTAGCCGGGGAGCTGTTTTTT.

The gene calls are TRBV5-1 and TRBJ2-1; possible D gene TRBD2, 6 bases. CDR3 length equals 16 residues. Per germline, CDR1 SGHRS and CDR2 YFSETQ. The V and J ends lost 5 bases and 10 bases respectively, with 25 bases between them. The CDR3, as DNA: TGCGCCAGCAGAAGGGGAGGTTTAGCGGACCTCGGAGAGCAGTTCTTC. Translating it yields CASRRGGLADLGEQFF.

In the case of this clone: Other DNA sequences from this sample encode an identical CDR3 as well. The chain employs TRBV4-2 and TRBJ2-7; 9 bases agree with TRBD2. The CDR3 is 14 residues long. Germline CDR1 and CDR2: LGHNA and YNFKEQ. Trimming removed 4 bases from V and 3 bases from J; junction bases left unmatched: 4. CDR3 bases: TGTGCCAGCAGCCGAAGACTAGCGGACTACGAGCAGTACTTC. Translating it yields CASSRRLADYEQYF.

The chain employs TRBV4-2 and TRBJ2-3, with D unresolved. V was pared by 6 bases and J by 2 bases, with 9 bases between. This CDR3 is 13 amino acids long. Germline V gene lookup returns CDR1 LGHNA and CDR2 YNFKEQ. CDR3 amino acids: CASRGGITDTQYF. CDR3 in DNA: TGTGCCAGCAGAGGCGGAATCACAGATACGCAGTATTTT.

The V call is TRBV11-2, the J call TRBJ2-5; either TRBD1 or TRBD2 may fit D (5 bases each). This CDR3 comprises 15 residues. CDR1 is SGHAT and CDR2 is FQNNGV in the germline V gene. Trimming took 3 bases from V and 5 from J, leaving 16 bases between them. In DNA form, the CDR3 reads TGTGCCAGCAGCTTTGGGACGGCCCGGGCGGAGACCCAGTACTTC. It codes for CASSFGTARAETQYF.

A single count supports this clone. This sequence joins TRBV15 and TRBJ2-7; a weak D match, TRBD2 (6 bases). This CDR3 has 14 amino acids. With 1 base removed from V and 5 bases from J, the gap between germline ends came to 12 bases. Germline CDR1 and CDR2: LNHNV and YYDKDF (reference sequence). CDR3 DNA sequence: TGTGCCACCAGCAGAGTTCGGGAGCACGACGAGCAGTACTTC. This codes for CATSRVREHDEQYF. The variable domain in full, completed from reference TRBV15 and TRBJ2-7, reads DAMVIQNPRYQVTQFGKPVTLSCSQTLNHNVMYWYQQKSSQAPKLLFHYYDKDFNNEADTPDNFQSRRPNTSFCFLDIRSPGLGDTAMYLCATSRVREHDEQYFGPGTRLTVT.

V and J are TRBV7-9 and TRBJ1-2; D remains unclear. CDR1 is SEHNR, CDR2 FQNEAQ, per germline (reference sequence). Trimming took off 5 bases at V and 0 bases at J, with 7 bases between the two ends. The CDR3 has 13 amino acids. CDR3 DNA: TGTGCCAGCAGCCCCGCTGCTAACTATGGCTACACCTTC. It specifies CASSPAANYGYTF.

This chain connects TRBV2 to TRBJ1-1; 10 bases line up with TRBD1. CDR1 is SNHLY, CDR2 FYNNEI, per germline. The V and J ends lost 5 bases and 4 bases, in that order; junction bases with no gene match: 4. CDR3 length: 14 amino acids. In DNA form, the CDR3 reads TGTGCCAGCAGTAAAGACAGGGGGCGCACTGAAGCTTTCTTT. Encoded protein: CASSKDRGRTEAFF.

The V call is TRBV18, the J call TRBJ2-7; TRBD2 matches 8 bases. V lost 5 bases, J lost 2 bases, and 5 bases stayed unmatched. Germline lookup yields CDR1 KGHSH and CDR2 LQKENI. This CDR3 contains 14 residues. The CDR3 DNA reads as TGTGCCAGCTCAGAGTCTAGCGGGCCCTACGAGCAGTACTTC. This codes for CASSESSGPYEQYF. Drawing the rest from reference TRBV18 and TRBJ2-7, the complete variable domain is NAGVMQNPRHLVRRRGQEARLRCSPMKGHSHVYWYRQLPEEGLKFMVYLQKENIIDESGMPKERFSAEFPKEGPSILRIQQVVRGDSAAYFCASSESSGPYEQYFGPGTRLTVT.

V usage is TRBV5-1 and J usage is TRBJ2-2, with TRBD2 matching over 7 bases. Trimming took 5 bases from V and 5 from J; bases not matched to a gene: 15. The germline CDR1 and CDR2 sequences are SGHRS and YFSETQ. The CDR3 sequence is 17 residues long. DNA for the CDR3: TGCGCCAGCAGAAATGTAGGATTGCGGGAGAGGACCGGGGAGCTGTTTTTT. This sequence encodes CASRNVGLRERTGELFF.

The chain carries TRBV15 and TRBJ2-1; D may be TRBD1 or TRBD2 (5 bases each). The CDR3 is 17 amino acids. The germline gives CDR1 LNHNV, CDR2 YYDKDF (reference sequence). V lost 0 bases to trimming and J lost 6 bases, with 18 bases between them. The CDR3 region has the DNA TGTGCCACCAGCAGAGACGGACGGCAGGGACGCGCCAATGAGCAGTTCTTC. This gives the protein CATSRDGRQGRANEQFF.

The chain combines TRBV7-9 with TRBJ1-2; possible D gene TRBD1, 5 bases. This CDR3 has 14 residues. From germline, CDR1 is SEHNR and CDR2 FQNEAQ (reference sequence). V lost 3 bases, J lost 10 bases, and 18 bases lay in between. This CDR3 reads CASSFLRDASHYTF. The CDR3 coding sequence is TGTGCCAGCAGCTTTCTCCGGGACGCTAGCCACTACACCTTC.

This clone has only one observation. The chain links TRBV25-1 to TRBJ2-1; maybe TRBD2 (6 bases). The CDR3 is 15 amino acids. CDR1 and CDR2 (germline): MGHDK, SYGVNS. With 2 bases removed from V and 3 bases from J, the gap between germline ends came to 11 bases. The CDR3 region has the DNA TGTGCCAGCAGTGAAGGCGGGGAGTTCTACAATGAGCAGTTCTTC. Amino acid sequence: CASSEGGEFYNEQFF.

The chain uses TRBV6-1 and TRBJ1-4; TRBD1 might be the D (6 bases). CDR3 size: 12 residues. Per germline, CDR1 MNHNS and CDR2 SASEGT. The V and J ends lost 6 bases and 7 bases respectively, with 9 bases between them. The CDR3 nucleotides are TGTGCCAGCAGGACAGGCGGTGAAAAACTGTTTTTT. Translating it yields CASRTGGEKLFF.